This is a list of T cell receptor beta chains from one sample in a study of response to subunit inactivated influenza vaccine. TCRdb used MiXCR to reprocess the RT-PCR reads, holding one entry per CDR3 protein. The table includes hundreds of thousands of distinct CDR3 sequences, around 8% detected once. This specimen consisted of PBMCs from blood, obtained roughly 24 months after vaccination. The receptors derive from a man in his fifties or sixties who received an inactivated influenza vaccine. Both conserved end residues are part of each CDR3. The D gene is left open where the match is weak. Clone size is shown for a subset of rows, as once, few, many or a class of expanded clone.

V gene: TRBV21-1
D gene: NA
clone size: few
J gene: TRBJ2-7
CDR3 protein: CASSKRDRAYEQYF
CDR3 DNA: TGTGCCAGCAGCAAACGGGACAGAGCCTACGAGCAGTACTTC

V gene: TRBV5-6
D gene: NA
clone size: NA
J gene: TRBJ1-6
CDR3 protein: CASSFFGPRGRGNSPLHF
CDR3 DNA: TGTGCCAGCAGCTTTTTTGGTCCGAGGGGCAGGGGAAATTCACCCCTCCACTTT

V gene: TRBV20-1
D gene: TRBD2
clone size: few
J gene: TRBJ2-5
CDR3 protein: CSARPGLAGSQETQYF
CDR3 DNA: TGCAGTGCCCGGCCGGGACTAGCGGGATCCCAAGAGACCCAGTACTTC

V gene: TRBV11-2
D gene: NA
clone size: many
J gene: TRBJ2-3
CDR3 protein: CASSFVTGETDTQYF
CDR3 DNA: TGTGCCAGCAGCTTTGTAACGGGGGAAACAGATACGCAGTATTTT

V gene: TRBV29-1
D gene: TRBD1
clone size: many
J gene: TRBJ2-7
CDR3 protein: CSVGPRQGAYEQYF
CDR3 DNA: TGCAGCGTTGGTCCAAGGCAGGGGGCTTACGAGCAGTACTTC

V gene: TRBV14
D gene: NA
clone size: few
J gene: TRBJ1-1
CDR3 protein: CASSRLDSGEAFF
CDR3 DNA: TGTGCCAGCAGCCGCCTCGACAGTGGTGAAGCTTTCTTT

V gene: TRBV5-1
D gene: TRBD1
clone size: NA
J gene: TRBJ2-1
CDR3 protein: CASSFGDRSNFEQFF
CDR3 DNA: TGCGCCAGCAGCTTCGGGGACAGGTCCAACTTTGAGCAGTTCTTC

V gene: TRBV27
D gene: NA
clone size: many
J gene: TRBJ2-7
CDR3 protein: CASSLLWAGSYEQYF
CDR3 DNA: TGTGCCAGCAGTTTACTCTGGGCGGGCTCCTACGAGCAGTACTTC

V gene: TRBV5-1
D gene: TRBD1
clone size: many
J gene: TRBJ2-7
CDR3 protein: CASSLGDRGSGEQYF
CDR3 DNA: TGCGCCAGCAGCTTGGGTGACAGGGGTTCTGGAGAGCAGTACTTC

V gene: TRBV4-1
D gene: NA
clone size: few
J gene: TRBJ1-5
CDR3 protein: CASSQGGRRQPQHF
CDR3 DNA: TGCGCCAGCAGCCAAGGAGGGCGGAGACAGCCCCAGCATTTT

V gene: TRBV20-1
D gene: NA
clone size: NA
J gene: TRBJ2-5
CDR3 protein: CSAPHTGRETQYF
CDR3 DNA: TGCAGTGCACCTCATACAGGGAGAGAGACCCAGTACTTC

V gene: TRBV29-1
D gene: TRBD1
clone size: NA
J gene: TRBJ2-1
CDR3 protein: CSVEDRGDRGRRDLVQFF
CDR3 DNA: TGCAGCGTTGAAGATCGGGGAGACAGGGGGCGCCGGGATCTGGTGCAGTTCTTC

V gene: TRBV12-3/TRBV12-4
D gene: NA
clone size: many
J gene: TRBJ2-3
CDR3 protein: CASSGSTDTQYF
CDR3 DNA: TGTGCCAGCAGCGGGAGCACAGATACGCAGTATTTT

V gene: TRBV7-2
D gene: NA
clone size: NA
J gene: TRBJ1-1
CDR3 protein: CASSLESNTEASF
CDR3 DNA: TGTGCCAGCAGCTTAGAATCGAACACTGAAGCTTCCTTT

V gene: TRBV24-1
D gene: NA
clone size: many
J gene: TRBJ2-7
CDR3 protein: CATSDLRGRPSYEQYF
CDR3 DNA: TGTGCCACCAGTGATTTGAGGGGGAGGCCCTCCTACGAGCAGTACTTC

V gene: TRBV25-1
D gene: TRBD1
clone size: few
J gene: TRBJ1-6
CDR3 protein: CASSAGQHNSPLHF
CDR3 DNA: TGTGCCAGCAGTGCGGGACAGCATAATTCACCCCTCCACTTT

V gene: TRBV4-2
D gene: TRBD1
clone size: few
J gene: TRBJ2-7
CDR3 protein: CASSPWGTAYEQYF
CDR3 DNA: TGTGCCAGCAGCCCTTGGGGGACAGCCTACGAGCAGTACTTC

V gene: TRBV20-1
D gene: TRBD1
clone size: few
J gene: TRBJ2-2
CDR3 protein: CSAGRQGPGELFF
CDR3 DNA: TGCAGTGCTGGTCGACAGGGACCCGGGGAGCTGTTTTTT

V gene: TRBV6-1
D gene: TRBD2
clone size: few
J gene: TRBJ2-5
CDR3 protein: CASSMGGSGMSWGTQYF
CDR3 DNA: TGTGCCAGCAGTATGGGAGGTAGCGGGATGAGTTGGGGTACCCAGTACTTC

V gene: TRBV5-6
D gene: TRBD2
clone size: few
J gene: TRBJ2-1
CDR3 protein: CASSYGTTHNEQFF
CDR3 DNA: TGTGCCAGCAGCTACGGGACTACCCACAATGAGCAGTTCTTC

V gene: TRBV2
D gene: TRBD1
clone size: few
J gene: TRBJ1-5
CDR3 protein: CASRGTVYSNQPQHF
CDR3 DNA: TGTGCCAGCAGAGGGACAGTCTATAGCAATCAGCCCCAGCATTTT

V gene: TRBV7-2
D gene: NA
clone size: NA
J gene: TRBJ2-6
CDR3 protein: CASSLSIAGANVLTF
CDR3 DNA: TGTGCCAGCAGCTTATCGATAGCTGGGGCCAACGTCCTGACTTTC

V gene: TRBV7-8
D gene: TRBD1
clone size: many
J gene: TRBJ2-1
CDR3 protein: CASSLGQGALNEQFF
CDR3 DNA: TGTGCCAGCAGCTTGGGACAGGGGGCTTTGAATGAGCAGTTCTTC

V gene: TRBV20-1
D gene: NA
clone size: many
J gene: TRBJ2-3
CDR3 protein: CSASLRGESTDTQYF
CDR3 DNA: TGCAGTGCTTCCCTCAGGGGGGAGAGCACAGATACGCAGTATTTT

V gene: TRBV12-3/TRBV12-4
D gene: TRBD2
clone size: few
J gene: TRBJ2-7
CDR3 protein: CASSRGTSGRNEQYF
CDR3 DNA: TGTGCCAGCAGTCGCGGGACTAGCGGGAGAAACGAGCAGTACTTC

V gene: TRBV18
D gene: NA
clone size: few
J gene: TRBJ2-2
CDR3 protein: CASSPPTGAATGELFF
CDR3 DNA: TGTGCCAGCTCACCACCGACGGGGGCGGCTACCGGGGAGCTGTTTTTT

V gene: TRBV7-6
D gene: NA
clone size: few
J gene: TRBJ2-2
CDR3 protein: CASSLGAENTGELFF
CDR3 DNA: TGTGCCAGCAGCTTAGGGGCCGAGAACACCGGGGAGCTGTTTTTT

V gene: TRBV5-1
D gene: NA
clone size: many
J gene: TRBJ2-1
CDR3 protein: CASSLGTGEQFF
CDR3 DNA: TGCGCCAGCAGCTTGGGTACAGGGGAGCAGTTCTTC

V gene: TRBV6-1
D gene: TRBD1
clone size: few
J gene: TRBJ1-2
CDR3 protein: CASRLTGGGYTF
CDR3 DNA: TGTGCCAGCAGATTGACAGGGGGCGGCTACACCTTC

V gene: TRBV7-7
D gene: NA
clone size: NA
J gene: TRBJ2-5
CDR3 protein: CAVSRGPGETQYF
CDR3 DNA: TGCGCGGTCTCTCGCGGGCCGGGGGAGACCCAGTACTTC

V gene: TRBV4-2
D gene: TRBD1
clone size: NA
J gene: TRBJ2-5
CDR3 protein: CASSQGDRGPFQETQYF
CDR3 DNA: TGTGCCAGCAGCCAAGGGGACAGGGGCCCTTTCCAAGAGACCCAGTACTTC

V gene: TRBV12-3/TRBV12-4
D gene: NA
clone size: NA
J gene: TRBJ1-2
CDR3 protein: CASSLGQARTNYGYTF
CDR3 DNA: TGTGCCAGCAGTTTAGGGCAGGCCAGGACTAACTATGGCTACACCTTC

V gene: TRBV20-1
D gene: NA
clone size: few
J gene: TRBJ1-2
CDR3 protein: CSARDLGRELGYTF
CDR3 DNA: TGCAGTGCTAGAGATCTGGGCAGGGAACTTGGCTACACCTTC

V gene: TRBV11-2
D gene: TRBD1
clone size: many
J gene: TRBJ1-3
CDR3 protein: CASKTGSSSGNTIYF
CDR3 DNA: TGTGCCAGCAAGACAGGGAGCTCCTCTGGAAACACCATATATTTT

V gene: TRBV4-3
D gene: NA
clone size: many
J gene: TRBJ1-2
CDR3 protein: CASSPVRGDNSYTF
CDR3 DNA: TGCGCCAGCAGCCCCGTCCGCGGCGACAATAGCTACACCTTC

V gene: TRBV6-2/TRBV6-3
D gene: TRBD2
clone size: NA
J gene: TRBJ2-5
CDR3 protein: CASSLLAGGRETQYF
CDR3 DNA: TGTGCCAGCAGTTTACTAGCGGGAGGTCGAGAGACCCAGTACTTC

V gene: TRBV4-2
D gene: NA
clone size: NA
J gene: TRBJ2-4
CDR3 protein: CASSQEAGIKNIQYF
CDR3 DNA: TGTGCCAGCAGCCAAGAAGCTGGGATTAAAAACATTCAGTACTTC

V gene: TRBV27
D gene: TRBD1
clone size: few
J gene: TRBJ2-7
CDR3 protein: CASRDRGTVPKNEQYF
CDR3 DNA: TGTGCCAGCAGGGACCGTGGGACAGTCCCAAAGAACGAGCAGTACTTC

V gene: TRBV10-3
D gene: TRBD2
clone size: NA
J gene: TRBJ2-1
CDR3 protein: CAISPLSSSGGAGYNEQFF
CDR3 DNA: TGTGCCATCAGCCCCCTTTCTTCTAGCGGGGGGGCAGGATACAATGAGCAGTTCTTC

V gene: TRBV4-3
D gene: NA
clone size: few
J gene: TRBJ1-2
CDR3 protein: CASSQGVTGYGGYTF
CDR3 DNA: TGCGCCAGCAGCCAAGGGGTTACAGGGTACGGCGGCTACACCTTC

V gene: TRBV5-1
D gene: TRBD2
clone size: few
J gene: TRBJ2-3
CDR3 protein: CASGPPTSGGTDTQYF
CDR3 DNA: TGCGCCAGCGGCCCCCCAACTAGCGGCGGCACAGATACGCAGTATTTT

V gene: TRBV28
D gene: NA
clone size: few
J gene: TRBJ1-5
CDR3 protein: CASSFGVRGMPQHF
CDR3 DNA: TGTGCCAGCAGTTTCGGGGTTAGAGGGATGCCCCAGCATTTT

V gene: TRBV6-2/TRBV6-3
D gene: NA
clone size: NA
J gene: TRBJ1-1
CDR3 protein: CASSIGGSEAFF
CDR3 DNA: TGTGCCAGCAGTATAGGGGGGTCTGAAGCTTTCTTT

V gene: TRBV7-9
D gene: NA
clone size: many
J gene: TRBJ2-3
CDR3 protein: CASSPGIIRADTQYF
CDR3 DNA: TGTGCCAGCAGCCCAGGGATCATACGCGCAGATACGCAGTATTTT

V gene: TRBV20-1
D gene: NA
clone size: few
J gene: TRBJ2-2
CDR3 protein: CSAVGTRPNTGELFF
CDR3 DNA: TGCAGTGCTGTGGGGACAAGACCGAACACCGGGGAGCTGTTTTTT